Following are 27 T cell receptor beta chains from one sample sequenced in a study of T-cell memory formation after mild COVID-19. TCRdb ran MiXCR on the 5' RACE reads and lists one entry per CDR3 protein. The sample comprises roughly 240,000 distinct CDR3 sequences, 15% to 20% of which are singletons, and around a fifth rests with the top ten. The sequencing sample was made of PBMCs or a T cell subset sorted from them (not recorded which). The receptor set was obtained from a man younger than 35 who had mild COVID-19 (a few samples of this study predate the infection). Cell type and time point are not known.

This clonotype was seen a handful of times. The V and J genes are TRBV9 and TRBJ2-7; D is unclear. Germline CDR1 is SGDLS and CDR2 is YYNGEE. This CDR3 comprises 10 residues. CDR3 loop: CPRASNEQYV. The CDR3 nucleotides are TGTCCCCGCGCTTCCAACGAGCAGTACGTC.

The chain couples TRBV11-3 to TRBJ2-7, with a possible D match to TRBD2 (5 bases). From germline, CDR1 is SGHNT and CDR2 YENEEA. CDR3 length: 15 amino acids. V was cut by 8 bases and J by 3 bases, with 20 bases left in between. CDR3: CASRSRVRVYYEQYV. Written as DNA, the CDR3 is TGTGCCAGCCGATCCCGGGTGAGGGTATACTACGAGCAGTACGTC.

This chain links TRBV5-1 with TRBJ1-1; a possible D gene is TRBD1 (6 bases). Trimming took 4 bases from V and 1 from J, leaving 23 bases between them. There are 18 residues in the CDR3. Germline CDR1 reads SGHRS; CDR2 reads YFSETQ. The CDR3 loop reads CASSQRRQAEYENTEAFF. CDR3 coding DNA: TGCGCCAGCAGCCAGAGAAGACAGGCCGAGTACGAGAACACTGAAGCTTTCTTT.

The chain combines TRBV9 with TRBJ2-2, with TRBD1 as a possible D gene (6 bases). The V gene's germline CDR1 is SGDLS and CDR2 YYNGEE. Trimming shortened V by 5 bases and J by 0 bases, and 11 bases separated the two germline ends. The CDR3 has 15 amino acids. The CDR3 spells CASSAGTPNTGELFF. CDR3 nucleotides: TGTGCCAGCAGTGCCGGGACACCGAACACCGGGGAGCTGTTTTTT.

This sequence joins TRBV2 and TRBJ1-1; D uncertain. Germline CDR1 SNHLY, CDR2 FYNNEI. Trimming removed 6 bases at V and 3 bases at J, with 20 bases between. This CDR3 region has 16 residues. In DNA form, the CDR3 reads TGTGCCAGCAGGGTCAAGAGTTACCCTGAGGACACTGAAGCTTTCTTT. Translated, it gives CASRVKSYPEDTEAFF.

The rearrangement joins TRBV12-3 or TRBV12-4 to TRBJ2-2, with 10 bases aligning to TRBD2. The CDR3 is made up of 16 amino acids. Trimming took 4 bases from V and 2 from J; bases not matched to a gene: 4. For the CDR3, the DNA is TGTGCCAGCAGTTCCCCTAGCGGGGGAAACACCGGGGAGCTGTTTTTT. It translates to CASSSPSGGNTGELFF.

This clonotype was detected only a few times. The chain employs TRBV7-2 and TRBJ1-1; no reliable D call. Trimming left V 5 bases short and J 4 bases short, with 14 bases between. The CDR3 covers 14 residues. Germline assignment: CDR1 SGHTA and CDR2 FQGNSA. The CDR3 region has the DNA TGTGCCAGCAGCCGCCGACCGGTGAGCACTGAAGCTTTCTTT. It codes for CASSRRPVSTEAFF.

V gene TRBV4-2 combines with J gene TRBJ2-7, with D hard to call. V shed 4 bases and J shed 0 bases, with 10 bases lying between them. This CDR3 spans 14 amino acids. Germline V gives CDR1 LGHNA, CDR2 YNFKEQ. CDR3 DNA: TGTGCCAGCAGCCCCAAAAGACGCTCCTACGAGCAGTACTTC. As protein: CASSPKRRSYEQYF.

V gene TRBV6-2 or TRBV6-3 combines with J gene TRBJ1-6, with TRBD1 as a possible D gene (5 bases). The V and J ends lost 6 bases and 5 bases respectively, with 8 bases between them. The CDR3 covers 13 residues. CDR1 MNHEY and CDR2 SVGEGT come from the germline V gene. The CDR3 DNA follows: TGTGCCAGCAGCAGGGAGGATAATTCACCCCTCCACTTT. Protein sequence: CASSREDNSPLHF.

The rearrangement links TRBV12-3 or TRBV12-4 to TRBJ2-5; 8 bases are shared with TRBD2. The trim removed 8 bases at V and 5 bases at J, leaving 13 bases unmatched. The CDR3 contains 15 residues. The CDR3 protein is CASHFGGGPPETQYF. CDR3 in DNA: TGTGCCAGCCACTTCGGGGGGGGGCCTCCCGAGACCCAGTACTTC.

Many counts were recorded for this clonotype. The CDR3 coding sequence is TGTGCCAGCAGTTACTCGTATTCGGGGATCGGTGGCACTGAAGCTTTCTTT. Translation: CASSYSYSGIGGTEAFF. The chain recombines TRBV6-5 with TRBJ1-1, with D hard to call. V shed 0 bases and J shed 4 bases, with 18 bases lying between them. The CDR3 is made up of 17 amino acids. Germline assignment: CDR1 MNHEY and CDR2 SVGAGI.

There are a few counts of this clonotype. J is TRBJ2-7 and V is TRBV7-8; D gene ambiguous. Germline CDR1 reads SGHVS; CDR2 reads FQNEAQ. Trimming cost V 4 bases and J 0 bases, with 4 bases left between them. The CDR3 runs to 12 residues. The CDR3 reads CASSSSSYEQYF. Written as DNA, the CDR3 is TGTGCCAGCAGCTCTAGCTCCTACGAGCAGTACTTC.

This clonotype has more than one count but fewer than ten. This chain joins TRBV5-1 and TRBJ2-5; D may be TRBD1 (6 bases). Germline CDR1 is SGHRS and CDR2 is YFSETQ. V lost 0 bases, J lost 0 bases, and 9 bases lay in between. The CDR3 has 15 residues. CDR3 coding DNA: TGCGCCAGCAGCTTGGAGGGGGTCTACCAAGAGACCCAGTACTTC. It codes for CASSLEGVYQETQYF.

This clonotype was observed a few times. The CDR3 sequence: CASSLASGEQPQHF. The CDR3 nucleotides read TGCGCCAGCAGCTTGGCCTCGGGAGAACAGCCCCAGCATTTT. The chain has TRBV5-1 and TRBJ1-5; D is ambiguous. With 0 bases removed from V and 7 bases from J, the gap between germline ends came to 11 bases. Germline CDR1 is SGHRS and CDR2 is YFSETQ. There are 14 residues in the CDR3. Looking up the rest from reference TRBV5-1 and TRBJ1-5 gives the full variable domain: KAGVTQTPRYLIKTRGQQVTLSCSPISGHRSVSWYQQTPGQGLQFLFEYFSETQRNKGNFPGRFSGRQFSNSRSEMNVSTLELGDSALYLCASSLASGEQPQHFGDGTRLSIL.

This rearrangement joins TRBV14 to TRBJ1-6; D is undetermined. Germline loops: CDR1 SGHDN, CDR2 FVKESK. The V gene lost 4 bases and the J gene lost 9 bases, with 16 bases spanning the gap. The CDR3 is made up of 15 amino acids. CDR3 coding DNA: TGTGCCAGCAGCCCCCTCCAAAGGCCAGGTTCACCCCTCCACTTT. It specifies CASSPLQRPGSPLHF.

The chain carries TRBV15 and TRBJ1-5; 8 bases line up with TRBD1. Germline values: CDR1 LNHNV, CDR2 YYDKDF (reference sequence). The ends lost 0 bases at V and 2 bases at J; junction bases unmatched: 0. CDR3 length equals 15 residues. This CDR3 reads CATSREGQGNQPQHF. For the CDR3, the DNA is TGTGCCACCAGCAGAGAGGGACAGGGCAATCAGCCCCAGCATTTT.

V is TRBV4-2 and J is TRBJ1-4; D ambiguous. The CDR3 is 19 residues long. Germline CDR1 and CDR2: LGHNA and YNFKEQ. Trimming pared 0 bases from V and 0 bases from J, leaving 17 bases between. The CDR3 DNA reads TGTGCCAGCAGCCAAGAGTCGGGCATATACCATGCAACTAATGAAAAACTGTTTTTT. This codes for CASSQESGIYHATNEKLFF.

Regarding this clonotype: It may be a read error: a sequence one base away is much more abundant. The rearrangement uses TRBV27 and TRBJ2-2; D perhaps matches TRBD2 (5 bases). V gave up 2 bases and J gave up 6 bases, with 7 bases separating them. In germline, CDR1 is MNHEY, CDR2 SMNVEV (reference sequence). The length of the CDR3 is 13 residues. CDR3 sequence reads: CASSLGEPGELFF. In DNA form, the CDR3 reads TGTGCCAGCAGTTTAGGGGAGCCCGGGGAGCTGTTTTTT.

This clonotype was seen more than once but under ten times. The chain is built from TRBV7-6 and TRBJ2-1; 11 bases are shared with TRBD2. Germline CDR1 and CDR2: SGHVS and FNYEAQ. The ends lost 2 bases at V and 2 bases at J; junction bases unmatched: 8. The CDR3 has 18 residues. CDR3 in amino acids: CASSLRLAGGWAYNEQFF. The CDR3 nucleotides are TGTGCCAGCAGCTTAAGGCTAGCGGGGGGCTGGGCCTACAATGAGCAGTTCTTC.

The rearrangement joins TRBV7-8 to TRBJ2-1; 10 nucleotides agree with TRBD2. Trimming cost V 4 bases and J 8 bases; bases outside gene matches: 8. Germline V lookup: CDR1 SGHVS, CDR2 FQNEAQ. The CDR3 contains 15 residues. CDR3 sequence: CASSSWTSGLDEQFF. CDR3 DNA: TGTGCCAGCAGCTCTTGGACTAGCGGTTTGGATGAGCAGTTCTTC. The entire variable domain, with the rest obtained from reference TRBV7-8 and TRBJ2-1, is as follows: GAGVSQSPRYKVAKRGQDVALRCDPISGHVSLFWYQQALGQGPEFLTYFQNEAQLDKSGLPSDRFFAERPEGSVSTLKIQRTQQEDSAVYLCASSSWTSGLDEQFFGPGTRLTVL.

This clonotype was observed a few times. This chain uses TRBV10-3 with TRBJ2-5, with TRBD2 matching 10 bases. CDR1 and CDR2 (germline): ENHRY, SYGVKD. The J segment lost 1 base and the V segment lost 4 bases, leaving 3 bases of the junction unmatched. This CDR3 has 15 amino acids. CDR3 region: CAISGERGGQETQYF. The CDR3 nucleotides read TGTGCCATCAGTGGCGAGCGGGGGGGCCAAGAGACCCAGTACTTC.

This chain joins TRBV11-2 and TRBJ2-7, with TRBD1 matching over 7 bases. Germline-derived CDR1 and CDR2 are SGHAT and FQNNGV. Trimming at V came to 0 bases and at J to 2 bases, leaving 1 base not matched to a gene. The CDR3 is 14 amino acids. The CDR3: CASSLEGTAYEQYF. CDR3 sequence (DNA): TGTGCCAGCAGCTTAGAAGGGACAGCCTACGAGCAGTACTTC.

This clonotype has more than one count but fewer than ten. The CDR3 bases are TGTGCCAGTAAAAAGCCCGGGACAGGTGATAATAGCAATCAGCCCCAGCATTTT. This encodes CASKKPGTGDNSNQPQHF. The chain joins TRBV27 to TRBJ1-5; 8 positions agree with TRBD1. With V trimmed by 9 bases and J by 0 bases, 16 bases remained unmatched. Looked up from germline, CDR1 is MNHEY and CDR2 is SMNVEV (reference sequence). CDR3 length: 18 amino acids.

The genes are TRBV10-1 and TRBJ2-7, with 10 bases fitting TRBD1. CDR1 is WNHNN, CDR2 SYGVQD, per germline (reference sequence). The CDR3 contains 15 residues. V lost 5 bases, J lost 2 bases, and 6 bases stayed unmatched. Here the CDR3 reads CASSSGQGMPYEQYF. The DNA of the CDR3 is TGCGCCAGCAGTTCGGGACAGGGGATGCCCTACGAGCAGTACTTC.

V is TRBV6-1 and J is TRBJ1-5, with D uncertain. The germline V gene encodes CDR1 MNHNS and CDR2 SASEGT. This CDR3 is built from 13 residues. The V gene lost 11 bases and the J gene lost 1 base, with 12 bases spanning the gap. CDR3 loop: CAGSRESNQPQHF. CDR3 nucleotides: TGTGCCGGCTCGAGGGAGAGCAATCAGCCCCAGCATTTT.

This rearrangement joins TRBV29-1 to TRBJ1-4; D perhaps matches TRBD1 (5 bases). The CDR3 runs to 11 residues. Trimming pared 4 bases from V and 8 bases from J, leaving 8 bases between. Germline CDR1 and CDR2: SQVTM and ANQGSEA. CDR3 nucleotide sequence: TGCAGCGTTGGGACATGGGAAAAACTGTTTTTT. Translated, it gives CSVGTWEKLFF. Full variable domain (missing parts from reference TRBV29-1 and TRBJ1-4): SAVISQKPSRDICQRGTSLTIQCQVDSQVTMMFWYRQQPGQSLTLIATANQGSEATYESGFVIDKFPISRPNLTFSTLTVSNMSPEDSSIYLCSVGTWEKLFFGSGTQLSVL.

Many counts were recorded for this clonotype. The J gene is TRBJ2-3, the V gene TRBV18; no firm D call. The V end was cut by 6 bases, the J end by 4 bases, with 8 bases between. The CDR3 consists of 12 residues. Germline assignment: CDR1 KGHSH and CDR2 LQKENI. CDR3 residues: CASSPSSDTQYF. The CDR3 DNA follows: TGTGCCAGCTCGCCTTCCTCAGATACGCAGTATTTT.